This TCR beta chain was captured by sequencing in a study of Graves' ophthalmopathy and Graves' hyperthyroidism. This clonotype has ten or more counts. Its target is not known. The germline V gene encodes CDR1 KGHSH and CDR2 LQKENI. Trimming removed 1 base from V and 3 bases from J, with 15 bases in between. The CDR3 runs to 16 residues. RNA transcripts served as template for amplifying TCR beta CDR3 sequences. Second-round multiplex PCR followed a first-round RT-PCR using HTBI primers. TCRdb analysed the multiplex PCR reads with MiXCR anew, one entry per CDR3 protein. The sample consists of 200,000 to 250,000 distinct CDR3 sequences, around 30% of them appearing once. Whole-study findings and limits: Ophthalmopathy progression cases were predicted by the model with approximately 70% sensitivity and roughly 72% specificity. Among expanded thyroid clonotypes above 0.001 frequency, most also occurred in blood.

The TCR sequence derives from a man in his fifties with Graves' ophthalmopathy. This chain uses TRBV18 with TRBJ1-2; a weak D match, TRBD1 (6 bases). The sample taken for sequencing was peripheral blood. CDR3 DNA: TGTGCCAGCTCACCACGAGGCGCAGGGGCCGACTATGGCTACACCTTC. It codes for CASSPRGAGADYGYTF. Full variable domain (remainder filled in from reference TRBV18 and TRBJ1-2): NAGVMQNPRHLVRRRGQEARLRCSPMKGHSHVYWYRQLPEEGLKFMVYLQKENIIDESGMPKERFSAEFPKEGPSILRIQQVVRGDSAAYFCASSPRGAGADYGYTFGSGTRLTVV.